This T cell receptor (beta chain) originates from a study of shared clonotypes between healthy human individuals. Study overall: Ranging from 18 to 49 in age, donors were two women and three men.

This table comes from immunoSEQ multiplex PCR, and its TCRdb copy is limited to in-frame clones, with some not included. The data hold approximately 2.5 million clones, with around nine tenths observed a single time. The germline CDR1 and CDR2 sequences are ENHRY and SYGVKD. The length of the CDR3 is 14 residues. V was shortened by 8 bases and J by 1 base, with 11 bases between the two germline ends. V and J are TRBV10-3 and TRBJ2-2; possible D gene TRBD1, 5 bases. Sequenced material: naive CD4+ T cells sorted from blood. Subset defined: CD45RA+ positively selected. The clonotype comes from a man younger than 35 in good health. The CDR3 nucleotides read TGTGCCATCGCCTCCAGGGAGAACACCGGGGAGCTGTTTTTT. This codes for CAIASRENTGELFF.